This T cell receptor (beta chain) stems from a study of T-cell reconstitution after alpha-beta-depleted transplantation in children. The authors prepared the TCRbeta library with unique molecular identifiers. Each CDR3 protein gets one entry after TCRdb re-called the PCR reads with MiXCR. The sample lists over 80,000 distinct CDR3 sequences, 20% to 25% occurring once. Looked up from germline, CDR1 is SEHNR and CDR2 is FQNEAQ (reference sequence). V shed 1 base and J shed 8 bases, with 6 bases lying between them. The CDR3 covers 13 residues. The receptor was isolated from a boy aged 2 to 9 with acute lymphoblastic leukemia, due to receive a stem cell transplant. This chain uses TRBV7-9 with TRBJ1-6; D unclear. The source material was PBMCs, sampled before TCRalphabeta/CD19-depleted stem cell transplant. The CDR3 region is CASSLESDSPLHF. CDR3 coding DNA: TGTGCCAGCAGCTTAGAGTCAGATTCACCCCTCCACTTT.